A single TCR beta chain is shown here with its context. Its antigen remains unidentified. The PCR had 60 Vbeta and 13 Jbeta primers. The table came from immunoSEQ multiplex PCR; TCRdb's copy has only in-frame clones and leaves some out. In all, the sample yields 100,000 to 150,000 clones. This sample is part of a study of cytomegalovirus exposure and HLA in healthy donors. Findings of the study overall: Being productive about 87% or about 30% of the time was typical of most TCR beta V segments in an earlier analysis.

The germline CDR1 and CDR2 sequences are LNHNV and YYDKDF (reference sequence). J was trimmed by 4 bases and V by 1 base; bases with no gene match: 8. The CDR3 is 17 amino acids. The material sequenced was PBMCs. This TCR was recovered from a man between 18 and 35 years old in good health and CMV-seronegative. The J gene is TRBJ1-2, the V gene TRBV15, with 11 bases fitting TRBD1. CDR3 protein: CATSRVFGTGGTYGYTF. The CDR3 region has the DNA TGTGCCACCAGCAGAGTATTCGGGACAGGGGGAACCTATGGCTACACCTTC.